A single sample gave rise to the 20 T cell receptor beta chains below, sequenced in a study of T cells in localized non-small cell lung cancer. Assay: immunoSEQ multiplex PCR; the TCRdb copy retains only in-frame clones and omits some. The sample holds about 18,000 clones, roughly 80% seen once. Material: peripheral blood, obtained before any cancer treatment. The receptors shown here come from a male donor at least 60 years old with stage I lung adenocarcinoma.

The V and J genes are TRBV5-1 and TRBJ2-7; no definite D call. The length of the CDR3 is 13 residues. CDR1 is SGHRS and CDR2 is YFSETQ in the germline V gene. Trimming took off 0 bases at V and 7 bases at J, with 11 bases between the two ends. This chain's CDR3 is CASSLALRREQYF. CDR3 DNA sequence: TGCGCCAGCAGCTTGGCCCTTCGCAGGGAGCAGTACTTC.

The rearrangement links TRBV27 to TRBJ1-4; no clear D. The V end was cut by 5 bases, the J end by 8 bases, with 15 bases between. CDR1 and CDR2 from the germline V gene are MNHEY and SMNVEV (reference sequence). This CDR3 has 14 amino acids. CDR3 nucleotide sequence: TGTGCCAGCAGTGATGGCCTTGACCGCGAAAAACTGTTTTTT. It yields the protein CASSDGLDREKLFF.

The chain joins TRBV5-5 to TRBJ2-5, with a possible D match to TRBD2 (5 bases). The germline V gene encodes CDR1 SGHKS and CDR2 YYEKEE (reference sequence). Trimming shortened V by 1 base and J by 5 bases, and 15 bases separated the two germline ends. The CDR3 consists of 15 residues. For the CDR3, the DNA is TGTGCCAGCAGCTTGTCGGCTAGCTTCCAGGAGACCCAGTACTTC. Protein product: CASSLSASFQETQYF.

The J gene is TRBJ1-2, the V gene TRBV2; 7 bases match TRBD1. The CDR3 is made up of 14 amino acids. The junction had 10 bases not matched to a gene; V was cut back by 6 bases and J by 6 bases. The germline CDR1 and CDR2 sequences are SNHLY and FYNNEI. CDR3 loop: CASRGGRGFDGYTF. The CDR3 DNA sequence: TGTGCCAGCAGAGGAGGCAGGGGGTTTGATGGCTACACCTTC.

The gene calls are TRBV7-2 and TRBJ1-5; 8 bases are shared with TRBD1. The junction had 6 bases not matched to a gene; V was cut back by 5 bases and J by 6 bases. The CDR3 has 14 amino acids. Per the germline V gene, CDR1 is SGHTA and CDR2 is FQGNSA. The CDR3, as DNA: TGTGCCAGCAGCGTCGGGACAGGAAGTCAGCCCCAGCATTTT. Translating it yields CASSVGTGSQPQHF.

CDR3 loop: CAWSRDRVGNTIYF. CDR3 DNA: TGTGCCTGGAGTAGGGACAGGGTCGGAAACACCATATATTTT. The chain employs TRBV30 and TRBJ1-3, with TRBD1 identical over 9 bases. Per the germline V gene, CDR1 is GTSNPN and CDR2 is SVGIG (reference sequence). The J segment lost 4 bases and the V segment lost 2 bases, leaving 3 bases of the junction unmatched. The CDR3 totals 14 residues. Variable domain in full (rest from reference TRBV30 and TRBJ1-3): SQTIHQWPATLVQPVGSPLSLECTVEGTSNPNLYWYRQAAGRGLQLLFYSVGIGQISSEVPQNLSASRPQDRQFILSSKKLLLSDSGFYLCAWSRDRVGNTIYFGEGSWLTVV.

This chain links TRBV6-5 with TRBJ2-7; 7 positions agree with TRBD2. CDR3 length: 15 residues. Germline loops: CDR1 MNHEY, CDR2 SVGAGI. J lost 3 bases, V lost 2 bases, and 7 bases had no gene match. The DNA of the CDR3 is TGTGCCAGCAGTTACGGAGGGGAGGGGAACTACGAGCAGTACTTC. It translates to CASSYGGEGNYEQYF.

The chain has TRBV5-4 and TRBJ2-7; D may match TRBD1 or TRBD2 (5 bases each). The CDR3 covers 16 residues. Germline V gene data show CDR1 as SGHNT and CDR2 as YYREEE (reference sequence). Trimming took off 0 bases at V and 1 base at J, with 14 bases between the two ends. The CDR3 region is CASSLGWDLLSYEQYF. In nucleotides, the CDR3 is TGTGCCAGCAGCTTGGGATGGGACCTACTTTCCTACGAGCAGTACTTC.

The chain carries TRBV7-2 and TRBJ2-7; tentatively, D is TRBD1 (6 bases). CDR3 length equals 14 residues. V lost 9 bases, J lost 6 bases, and 21 bases lay in between. CDR1 and CDR2 from the germline V gene are SGHTA and FQGNSA. The CDR3, as DNA: TGTGCCAGTTCCACGCGTGGGACACGGGCCGAGCAGTACTTC. Its protein product is CASSTRGTRAEQYF.

CDR3 bases: TGTGCCAGCAGCTCCGGGACAGGGTCCTACGAGCAGTACTTC. Amino acids: CASSSGTGSYEQYF. The chain has TRBV7-9 and TRBJ2-7; 9 bases line up with TRBD1. This CDR3 region has 14 residues. CDR1 and CDR2 (germline): SEHNR, FQNEAQ (reference sequence). The junction had 2 bases not matched to a gene; V was cut back by 4 bases and J by 1 base.

The V call is TRBV7-9, the J call TRBJ1-4; TRBD1 matches at 8 bases. Germline CDR1 is SEHNR and CDR2 is FQNEAQ (reference sequence). The CDR3 is made up of 16 amino acids. The ends lost 2 bases at V and 6 bases at J; junction bases unmatched: 8. In DNA form, the CDR3 reads TGTGCCAGCAGCTTAAGGCAGGGGGCGCAGGATGAAAAACTGTTTTTT. Translation gives CASSLRQGAQDEKLFF.

The chain employs TRBV5-1 and TRBJ1-1; D perhaps matches TRBD1 (6 bases). V dropped 2 bases and J dropped 6 bases, with 17 bases sitting between them. Per germline, CDR1 SGHRS and CDR2 YFSETQ. This CDR3 contains 15 residues. The CDR3 spells CASSFRGTWEPEAFF. CDR3 bases: TGCGCCAGCAGCTTCAGGGGAACCTGGGAGCCTGAAGCTTTCTTT.

The J gene is TRBJ2-3, the V gene TRBV7-2, with TRBD1 matching over 7 bases. The CDR3 spans 15 residues. V lost 7 bases, J lost 1 base, and 8 bases stayed unmatched. Germline V lookup: CDR1 SGHTA, CDR2 FQGNSA. The CDR3 loop is CASNQIDRGTDTQYF. The CDR3 DNA reads TGTGCCAGCAACCAGATTGACAGGGGCACAGATACGCAGTATTTT.

The chain is built from TRBV7-6 and TRBJ2-2, with D maybe TRBD1 (6 bases). Trimming shortened V by 5 bases and J by 0 bases, and 13 bases separated the two germline ends. The CDR3 extends over 16 amino acids. Per the germline V gene, CDR1 is SGHVS and CDR2 is FNYEAQ. The CDR3, as DNA: TGTGCCAGCAGCGTCAGGGACACTACGAACACCGGGGAGCTGTTTTTT. Translation gives CASSVRDTTNTGELFF.

In this sample, this clone turned up a few times. V gene TRBV14 combines with J gene TRBJ1-2; possible D gene TRBD1, 5 bases. The CDR3 consists of 17 residues. Germline V gene data show CDR1 as SGHDN and CDR2 as FVKESK. V was cut by 3 bases and J by 7 bases, with 24 bases left in between. CDR3 nucleotides: TGTGCCAGCAGCCACGAGGCGGGGGACCGCGGCCTAGGTGGCTACACCTTC. Encoded protein: CASSHEAGDRGLGGYTF.

This chain links TRBV7-6 with TRBJ2-2; TRBD1 agrees at 8 bases. V trimming: 5 bases; J trimming: 5 bases; junction bases outside the gene matches: 4. CDR1 and CDR2 (germline): SGHVS, FNYEAQ. This CDR3 has 14 residues. The CDR3 DNA is TGTGCCAGCAGCCAGGGGGCTGCGACCGGGGAGCTGTTTTTT. Encoded protein: CASSQGAATGELFF.

CDR3 DNA sequence: TGTGCCAGCAGCCCACGCATTCTGGAGGGCGGCTACGAGCAGTACTTC. This translates into CASSPRILEGGYEQYF. The chain has TRBV28 and TRBJ2-7; TRBD2 might be the D (6 bases). This CDR3 has 16 residues. The germline V gene has CDR1 MDHEN and CDR2 SYDVKM. The V end lost 6 bases, the J end lost 3 bases, and 21 bases lay between the germline ends.

The gene calls are TRBV27 and TRBJ2-5; TRBD1 aligns across 8 bases. With V trimmed by 3 bases and J by 11 bases, 20 bases remained unmatched. Germline-derived CDR1 and CDR2 are MNHEY and SMNVEV (reference sequence). This CDR3 comprises 17 residues. The CDR3 here is CASSFSNDRTGHMEQYF. The CDR3 DNA follows: TGTGCCAGCAGTTTCTCGAACGACCGGACAGGGCACATGGAGCAGTACTTC.

The chain is built from TRBV30 and TRBJ2-2, with 9 bases that match TRBD2. V lost 0 bases, J lost 7 bases, and 15 bases stayed unmatched. The CDR3 loop spans 18 amino acids. From germline, CDR1 is GTSNPN and CDR2 SVGIG (reference sequence). Here the CDR3 DNA reads TGTGCCTGGAGTGTATGGAGTACCGGCGGGGGGGCGGGCGGGGAGCTGTTTTTT. Translation: CAWSVWSTGGGAGGELFF.

This chain joins TRBV5-5 and TRBJ2-7, with a possible D match to TRBD1 (6 bases). This CDR3 is built from 15 residues. The germline V and J ends were trimmed by 0 bases and 2 bases, with 12 bases remaining between them. CDR1 is SGHKS and CDR2 is YYEKEE in the germline V gene (reference sequence). This chain's CDR3 is CASSLVRGRAYEQYF. The CDR3 DNA is TGTGCCAGCAGCTTGGTCAGGGGACGTGCCTACGAGCAGTACTTC.